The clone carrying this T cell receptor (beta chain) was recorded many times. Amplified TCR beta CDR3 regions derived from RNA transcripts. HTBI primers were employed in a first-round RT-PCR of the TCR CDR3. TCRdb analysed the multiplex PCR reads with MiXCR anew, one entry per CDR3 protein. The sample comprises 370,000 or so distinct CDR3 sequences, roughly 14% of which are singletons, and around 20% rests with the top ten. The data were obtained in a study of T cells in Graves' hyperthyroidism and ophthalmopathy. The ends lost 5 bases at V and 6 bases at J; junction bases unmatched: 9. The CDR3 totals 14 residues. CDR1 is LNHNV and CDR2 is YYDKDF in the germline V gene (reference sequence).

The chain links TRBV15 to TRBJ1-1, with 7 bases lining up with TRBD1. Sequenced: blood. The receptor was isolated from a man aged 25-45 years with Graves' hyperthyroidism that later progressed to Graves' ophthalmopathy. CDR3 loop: CATSGIRGYAEAFF. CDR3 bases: TGTGCCACCAGCGGTATCAGGGGGTACGCTGAAGCTTTCTTT.